This T cell receptor beta chain was identified during a study of identical twins. Overall study results and limits: Cross-sectional statistical analysis, not tracking of the same donors, underpinned the conclusions. Beta out-of-frame sequences displayed a weaker excess of sharing between twins.

V was cut by 3 bases and J by 6 bases, with 12 bases left in between. Per germline, CDR1 WNHNN and CDR2 SYGVQD (reference sequence). The CDR3 is 14 amino acids. Note on this clonotype: Its antigen is still unknown.

Each CDR3 protein gets one entry after TCRdb re-called the 5' RACE reads with MiXCR. The repertoire consists of 400,000 to 650,000 distinct CDR3 sequences, with approximately 22% occurring once and the leading ten covering 0.91%. The data were also submitted as part of a second study, on T cells expressing NK-cell markers. From that study: Dominant NKG2C+ clonotypes made up about 1.0-7.5% of CD8+ T cells in a handful of donors. These same clonotypes (in several donors) also led the CD3+CD56-NKG2C+ fraction.

This receptor was identified in a woman between 18 and 30 years old in good health. The sample was CD4+ T cells sorted from blood. The J gene is TRBJ2-1, the V gene TRBV10-1; D possibly corresponds to TRBD1 (6 bases). The CDR3 spells CASSESVGGNEQFF. In DNA, the CDR3 is TGCGCCAGCAGTGAAAGCGTAGGGGGCAATGAGCAGTTCTTC.